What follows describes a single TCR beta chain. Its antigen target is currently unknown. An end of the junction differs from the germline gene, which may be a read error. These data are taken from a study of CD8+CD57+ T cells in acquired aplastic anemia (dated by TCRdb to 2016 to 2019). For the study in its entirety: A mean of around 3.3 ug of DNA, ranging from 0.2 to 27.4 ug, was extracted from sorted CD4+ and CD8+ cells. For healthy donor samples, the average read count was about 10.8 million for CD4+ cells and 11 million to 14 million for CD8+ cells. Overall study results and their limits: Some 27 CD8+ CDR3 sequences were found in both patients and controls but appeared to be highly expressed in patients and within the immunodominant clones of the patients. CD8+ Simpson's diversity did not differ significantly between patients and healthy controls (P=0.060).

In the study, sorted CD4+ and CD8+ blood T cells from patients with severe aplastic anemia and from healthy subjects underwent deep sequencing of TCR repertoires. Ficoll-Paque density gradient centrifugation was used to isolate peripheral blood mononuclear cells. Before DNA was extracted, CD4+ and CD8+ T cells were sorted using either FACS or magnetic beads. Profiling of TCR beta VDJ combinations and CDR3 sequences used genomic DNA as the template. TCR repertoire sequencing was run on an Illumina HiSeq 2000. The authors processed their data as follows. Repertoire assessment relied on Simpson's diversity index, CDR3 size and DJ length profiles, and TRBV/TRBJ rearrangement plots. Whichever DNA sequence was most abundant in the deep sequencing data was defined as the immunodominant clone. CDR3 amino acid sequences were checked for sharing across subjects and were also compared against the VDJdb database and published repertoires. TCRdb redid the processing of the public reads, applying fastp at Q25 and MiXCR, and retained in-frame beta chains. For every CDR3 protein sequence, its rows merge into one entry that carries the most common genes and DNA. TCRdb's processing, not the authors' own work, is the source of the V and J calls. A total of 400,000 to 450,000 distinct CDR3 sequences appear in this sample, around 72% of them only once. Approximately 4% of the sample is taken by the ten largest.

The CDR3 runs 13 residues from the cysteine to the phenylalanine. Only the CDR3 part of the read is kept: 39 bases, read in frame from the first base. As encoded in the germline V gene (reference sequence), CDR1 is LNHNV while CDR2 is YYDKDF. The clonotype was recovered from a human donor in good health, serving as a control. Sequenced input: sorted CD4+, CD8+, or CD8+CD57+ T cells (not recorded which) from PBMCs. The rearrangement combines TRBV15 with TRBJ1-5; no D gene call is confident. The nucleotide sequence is TGTGCCACCAGCTACGCATACAACCAGCCCCGGCATTTT. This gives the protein CATSYAYNQPRHF.